This TCR beta chain was identified in a study of spatial heterogeneity in lung cancer. TCRdb called the 5' RACE reads again in MiXCR, with one record for every CDR3 protein. The sample lists 25,000 or so distinct CDR3 sequences, 4% to 6% occurring once. Trimming took off 7 bases at V and 6 bases at J, with 18 bases between the two ends. Germline CDR1 and CDR2: MDHEN and SYDVKM. This CDR3 is built from 14 residues. The time point denotes: sample taken at primary tumor resection. Whole RNA was taken from tumor, nontumor lung or frozen PBMC; it was then sequenced unsorted. The donor group consisted of over 60 patients who had untreated, early-stage non-small cell lung cancer. This clonotype appeared many times.

The J gene is TRBJ1-1, the V gene TRBV28; possible D gene TRBD1, 6 bases. This specimen was PBMCs, taken at surgery. This TCR was sampled from a male donor with early-stage non-small cell lung cancer. CDR3 residues: CASTPRGVRPEAFF. CDR3 DNA: TGTGCCAGCACCCCTAGGGGGGTGCGGCCTGAAGCTTTCTTT.